This T cell receptor beta chain derives from a study of molecular identifiers for immune sequencing clone quantification. One entry per CDR3 protein results from TCRdb running MiXCR on the PCR reads. Seen here are 97,000 or so distinct CDR3 sequences, 35% observed once, and the top ten hold approximately 10%. Germline V gene lookup returns CDR1 SGHRS and CDR2 YFSETQ. The CDR3 extends over 14 amino acids. For this clonotype: At one of its ends the junction is not consistent with the germline gene, which may arise from a read error.

This clonotype was sampled from a human donor in good health. Some libraries in this study had Jurkat cell RNA spiked in. Sequencing was done on a sample of naive CD8+ T cells from blood, with Jurkat cell RNA spiked in. This sample's subset: FACS-sorted CD8+CD4-CCR7+CD45RA+ naive T cells. The chain is built from TRBV5-1 and TRBJ1-1, with 7 bases matching TRBD1. CDR3 nucleotide sequence: TGCGCCAGCAGCACCTCGACAGGGATCACTGAAGCTATCTTT. It is translated as CASSTSTGITEAIF.